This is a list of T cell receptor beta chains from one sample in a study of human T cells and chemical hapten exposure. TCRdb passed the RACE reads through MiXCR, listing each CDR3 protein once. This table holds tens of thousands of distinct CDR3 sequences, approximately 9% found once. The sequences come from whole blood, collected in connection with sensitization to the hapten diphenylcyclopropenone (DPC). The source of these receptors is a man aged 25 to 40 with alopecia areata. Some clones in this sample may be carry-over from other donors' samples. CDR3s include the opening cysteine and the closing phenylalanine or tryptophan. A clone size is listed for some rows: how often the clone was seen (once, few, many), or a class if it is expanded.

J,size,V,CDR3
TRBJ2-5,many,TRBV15,CATTLTSSETQYF
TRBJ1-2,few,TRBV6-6,CASSWDGVGYGYTF
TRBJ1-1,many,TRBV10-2,CASSEPAGEAFF
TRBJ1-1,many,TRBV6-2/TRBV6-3,CATQTGTENTEAFF
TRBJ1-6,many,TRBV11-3,CASSLGGGHNSPLHF
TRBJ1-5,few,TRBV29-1,CSAREGVNQPQHF
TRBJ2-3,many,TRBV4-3,CASSRTGRMDTQYF
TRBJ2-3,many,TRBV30,CAWSAGFATDTQYF
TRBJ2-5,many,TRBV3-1,CASSQDQSGATIETQYF
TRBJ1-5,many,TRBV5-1,CASSSGQDNQPQHF
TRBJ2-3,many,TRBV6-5,CASSPGTGVTDTQYF
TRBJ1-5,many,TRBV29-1,CSVRGAENQPQHF
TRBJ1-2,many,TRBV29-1,CSVEGAFGYTF
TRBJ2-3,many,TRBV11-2,CASSMFGGTDTQYF
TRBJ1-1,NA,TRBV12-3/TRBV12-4,CASSWDGNTEAFF
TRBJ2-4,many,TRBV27,CASSLGQNLAKNIQYF
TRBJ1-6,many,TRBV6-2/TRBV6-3,CASRPGQYNSPLHF
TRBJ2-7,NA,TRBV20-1,CSANEERGSYEQYF
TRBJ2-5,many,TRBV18,CASSQQETQYF
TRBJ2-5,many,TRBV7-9,CASSSRLGPQETQYF
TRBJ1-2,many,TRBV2,CASAREENYGYTF
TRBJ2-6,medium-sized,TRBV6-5,CASSPDRAPGANVLTF
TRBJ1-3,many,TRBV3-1,CASSPTGRNTIYF
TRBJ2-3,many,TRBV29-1,CSVERGLSTDTQYF
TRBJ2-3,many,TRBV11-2,CASSRTPGQGTDTQYF
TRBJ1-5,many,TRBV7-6,CASSLLQGAVGNQPQHF
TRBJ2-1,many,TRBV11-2,CASSLGGEYEQFF
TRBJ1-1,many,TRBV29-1,CSVWGGNTEAFF
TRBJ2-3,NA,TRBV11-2,CASSELAGGSQHTQYF
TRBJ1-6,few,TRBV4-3,CASSQELTGPEGYNSPLHF
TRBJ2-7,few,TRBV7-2,CASTLDSPEQYF
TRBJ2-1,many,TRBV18,CASSPKLAGDNEQFF
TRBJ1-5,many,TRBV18,CASSPEQGAFQPQHF
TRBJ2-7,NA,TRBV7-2,CASAPSLAGGPYEQYF
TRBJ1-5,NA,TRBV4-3,CASSQDRTGGGQPQHF
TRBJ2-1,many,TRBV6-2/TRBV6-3,CASSYVPGQGGVYNEQFF
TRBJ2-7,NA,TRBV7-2,CASSLWWQGSYEQYF
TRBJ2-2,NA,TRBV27,CASSQSRPDTGELFF
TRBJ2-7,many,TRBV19,CASTSGPKSYEQYF
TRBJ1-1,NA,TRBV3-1,CASSQASYTEAAFF
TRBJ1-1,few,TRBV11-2,CATARGNTEAFF
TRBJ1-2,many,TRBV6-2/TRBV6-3,CASGDRNYGYTF
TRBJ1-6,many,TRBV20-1,CSARDRGSGNSPLHF
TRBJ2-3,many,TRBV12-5,CASALGGWGTDTQYF
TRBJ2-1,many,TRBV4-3,CASSQDRASNEQFF
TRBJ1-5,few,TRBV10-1,CASSASRGGQPQHF
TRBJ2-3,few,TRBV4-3,CASSQSGPTDTQYF
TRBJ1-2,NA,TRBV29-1,CSVVTVYGYTF
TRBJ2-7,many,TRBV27,CASSSPHEQYF
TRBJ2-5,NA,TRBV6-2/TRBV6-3,CASRSSGGKETQYF
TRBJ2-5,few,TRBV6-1,CASSDRQQETQYF
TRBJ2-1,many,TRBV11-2,CASSLEAGSWEQFF
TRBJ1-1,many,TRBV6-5,CASSTGTPEAFF
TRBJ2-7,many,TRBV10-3,CAISWTGEPPQGTDPYEQYF
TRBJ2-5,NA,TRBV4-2,CASSQGEAGGNQETQYF
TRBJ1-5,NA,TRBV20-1,CSAETGSVDQPQHF
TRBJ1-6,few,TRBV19,CASSIVGRTNSPLHF
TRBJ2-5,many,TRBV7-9,CASSTGQAQETQYF
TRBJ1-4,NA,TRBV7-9,CASSHPDRFWATNEKLFF